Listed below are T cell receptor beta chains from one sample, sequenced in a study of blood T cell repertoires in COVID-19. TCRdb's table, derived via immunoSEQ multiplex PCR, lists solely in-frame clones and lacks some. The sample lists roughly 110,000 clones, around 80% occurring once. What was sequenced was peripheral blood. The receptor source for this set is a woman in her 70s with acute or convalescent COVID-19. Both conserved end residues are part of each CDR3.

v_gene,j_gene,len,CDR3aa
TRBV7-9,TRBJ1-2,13,CASSSYLSHGYTF
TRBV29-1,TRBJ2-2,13,CSVRDKGPGELFF
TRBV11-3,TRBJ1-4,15,CASSFGTGLDEKLFF
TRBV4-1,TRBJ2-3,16,CASSQDLSGRTDTQYF
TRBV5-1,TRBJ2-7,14,CASSLGLFSYEQYF
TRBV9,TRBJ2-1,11,CASSVPYEQFF
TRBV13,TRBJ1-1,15,CASSLALGGHTEAFF
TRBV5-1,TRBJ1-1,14,CASQKGGAETEAFF
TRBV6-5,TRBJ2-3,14,CATLAGTYTDTQYF
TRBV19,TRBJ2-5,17,CASSIVLSGTGAGTQYF
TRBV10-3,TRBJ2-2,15,CAISLTSPSTGELFF
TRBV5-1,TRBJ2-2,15,CASSPGTGRHGELFF
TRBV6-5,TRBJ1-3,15,CASSRTGIGGNTIYF
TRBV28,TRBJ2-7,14,CASRKSGSRDEQYF
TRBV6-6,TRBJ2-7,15,CASSYGASGGVEQYF
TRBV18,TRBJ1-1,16,CASSPRDRVQNTEAFF
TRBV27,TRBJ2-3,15,CASSSPRGPTDTQYF
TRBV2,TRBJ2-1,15,CASSPPASGYNEQFF
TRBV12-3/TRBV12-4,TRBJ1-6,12,CASSKGNSPLHF
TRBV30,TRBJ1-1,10,CAWGPPGAFF
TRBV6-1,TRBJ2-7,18,CASSEAGGLAGPPLEQYF
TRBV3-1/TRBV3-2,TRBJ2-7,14,CASSLGTSGFEQYF
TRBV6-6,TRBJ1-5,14,CASSPSGGNQPQHF
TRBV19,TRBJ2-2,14,CASRSQGAAGELFF
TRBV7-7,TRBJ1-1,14,CASSARGGQTEAFF
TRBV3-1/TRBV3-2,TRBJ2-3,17,CASSQGTSGDSRNTQYF
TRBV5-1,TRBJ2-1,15,CASSLRGDSYNEQFF
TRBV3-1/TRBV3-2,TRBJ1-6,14,CASSLGQGFSPLHF
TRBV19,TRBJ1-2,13,CASSIEVGSRYTF
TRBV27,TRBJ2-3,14,CASKREGPADTQYF
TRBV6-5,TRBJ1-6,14,CASSLGQLNSPLHF